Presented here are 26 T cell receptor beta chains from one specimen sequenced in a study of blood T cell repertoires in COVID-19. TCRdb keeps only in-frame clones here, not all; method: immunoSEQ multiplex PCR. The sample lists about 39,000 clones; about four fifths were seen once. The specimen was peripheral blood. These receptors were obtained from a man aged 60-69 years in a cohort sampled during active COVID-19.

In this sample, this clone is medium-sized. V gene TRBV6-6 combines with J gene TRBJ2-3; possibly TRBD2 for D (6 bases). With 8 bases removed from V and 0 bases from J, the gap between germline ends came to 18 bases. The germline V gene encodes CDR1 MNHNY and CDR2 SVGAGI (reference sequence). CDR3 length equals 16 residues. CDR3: CASATRGRGSTDTQYF. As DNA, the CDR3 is TGTGCCAGCGCAACTCGGGGGAGAGGGAGCACAGATACGCAGTATTTT.

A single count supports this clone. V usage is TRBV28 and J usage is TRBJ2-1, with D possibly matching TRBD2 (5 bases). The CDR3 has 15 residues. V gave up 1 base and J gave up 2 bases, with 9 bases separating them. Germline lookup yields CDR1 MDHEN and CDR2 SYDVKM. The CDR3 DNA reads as TGTGCCAGCAGTTTATCGGGATCCCCCTACAATGAGCAGTTCTTC. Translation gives CASSLSGSPYNEQFF.

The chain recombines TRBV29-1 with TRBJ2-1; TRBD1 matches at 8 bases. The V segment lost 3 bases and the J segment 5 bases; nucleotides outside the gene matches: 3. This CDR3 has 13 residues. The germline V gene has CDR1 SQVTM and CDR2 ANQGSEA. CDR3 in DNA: TGCAGCGTTGACGGACAGGGCAACAATGAGCAGTTCTTC. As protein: CSVDGQGNNEQFF.

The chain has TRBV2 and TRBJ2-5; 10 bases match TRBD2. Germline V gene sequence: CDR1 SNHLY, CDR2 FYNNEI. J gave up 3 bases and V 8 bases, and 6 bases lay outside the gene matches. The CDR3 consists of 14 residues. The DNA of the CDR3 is TGTGCCAGCCGCCGAGGGACTAGCGAAGAGACCCAGTACTTC. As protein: CASRRGTSEETQYF.

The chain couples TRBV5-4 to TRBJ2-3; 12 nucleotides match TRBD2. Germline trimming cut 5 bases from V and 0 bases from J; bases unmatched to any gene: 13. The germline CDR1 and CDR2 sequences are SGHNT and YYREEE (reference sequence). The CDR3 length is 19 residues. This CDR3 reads CASREGLAGAISSTDTQYF. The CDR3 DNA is TGTGCCAGCAGGGAGGGACTAGCGGGCGCGATATCCAGCACAGATACGCAGTATTTT.

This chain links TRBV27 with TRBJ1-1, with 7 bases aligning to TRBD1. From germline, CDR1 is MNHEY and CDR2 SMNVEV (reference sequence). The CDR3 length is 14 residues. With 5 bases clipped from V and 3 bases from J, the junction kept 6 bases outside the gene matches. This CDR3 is CASSKDRFYTEAFF. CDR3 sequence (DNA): TGTGCCAGCAGTAAGGACAGGTTTTACACTGAAGCTTTCTTT.

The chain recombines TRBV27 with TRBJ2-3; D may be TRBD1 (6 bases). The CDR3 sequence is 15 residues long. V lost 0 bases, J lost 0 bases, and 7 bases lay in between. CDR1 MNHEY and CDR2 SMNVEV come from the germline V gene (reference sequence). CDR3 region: CASSLSQGSTDTQYF. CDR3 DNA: TGTGCCAGCAGTTTATCACAGGGAAGCACAGATACGCAGTATTTT.

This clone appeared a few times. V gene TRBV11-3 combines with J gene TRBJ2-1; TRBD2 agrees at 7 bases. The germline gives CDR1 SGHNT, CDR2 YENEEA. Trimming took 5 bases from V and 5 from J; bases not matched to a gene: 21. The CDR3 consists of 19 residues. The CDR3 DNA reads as TGTGCCAGCAGCGGTAGTCGAGGGAGGGCAGGCCGGACCCACAATGAGCAGTTCTTC. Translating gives CASSGSRGRAGRTHNEQFF. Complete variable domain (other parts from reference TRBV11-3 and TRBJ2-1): EAGVVQSPRYKIIEKKQPVAFWCNPISGHNTLYWYLQNLGQGPELLIRYENEEAVDDSQLPKDRFSAERLKGVDSTLKIQPAELGDSAVYLCASSGSRGRAGRTHNEQFFGPGTRLTVL.

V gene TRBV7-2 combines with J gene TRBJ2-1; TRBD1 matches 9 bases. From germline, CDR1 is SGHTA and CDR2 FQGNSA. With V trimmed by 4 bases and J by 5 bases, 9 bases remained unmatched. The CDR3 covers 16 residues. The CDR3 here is CASSSIGTGNHNEQFF. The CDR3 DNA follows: TGTGCCAGCAGCTCAATTGGGACAGGGAACCACAATGAGCAGTTCTTC. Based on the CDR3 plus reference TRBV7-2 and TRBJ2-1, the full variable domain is GAGVSQSPSNKVTEKGKDVELRCDPISGHTALYWYRQSLGQGLEFLIYFQGNSAPDKSGLPSDRFSAERTGGSVSTLTIQRTQQEDSAVYLCASSSIGTGNHNEQFFGPGTRLTVL.

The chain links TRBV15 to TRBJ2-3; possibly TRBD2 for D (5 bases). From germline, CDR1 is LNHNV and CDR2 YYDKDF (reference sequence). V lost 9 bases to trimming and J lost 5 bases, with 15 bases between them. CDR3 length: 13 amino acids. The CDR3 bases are TGTGCCACAAACCGGGGAAGTAAAGATACGCAGTATTTT. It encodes CATNRGSKDTQYF.

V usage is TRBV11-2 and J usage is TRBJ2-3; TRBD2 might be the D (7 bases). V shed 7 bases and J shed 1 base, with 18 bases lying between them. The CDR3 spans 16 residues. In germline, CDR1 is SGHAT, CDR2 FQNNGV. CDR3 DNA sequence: TGTGCCAGCACCCGGGGGGCAGGGATTGGCACAGATACGCAGTATTTT. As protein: CASTRGAGIGTDTQYF.

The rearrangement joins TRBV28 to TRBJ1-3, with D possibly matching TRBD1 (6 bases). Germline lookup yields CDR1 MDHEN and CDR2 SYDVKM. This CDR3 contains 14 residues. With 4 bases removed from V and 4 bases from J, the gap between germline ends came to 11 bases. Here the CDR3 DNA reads TGTGCCAGCAGTTATGGGGGCTCCGGAAACACCATATATTTT. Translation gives CASSYGGSGNTIYF.

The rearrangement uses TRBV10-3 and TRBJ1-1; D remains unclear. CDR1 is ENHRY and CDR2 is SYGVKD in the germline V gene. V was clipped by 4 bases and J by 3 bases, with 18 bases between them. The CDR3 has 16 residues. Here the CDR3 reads CAISAATGEGDTEAFF. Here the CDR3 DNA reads TGTGCCATCAGTGCGGCTACCGGAGAGGGAGACACTGAAGCTTTCTTT.

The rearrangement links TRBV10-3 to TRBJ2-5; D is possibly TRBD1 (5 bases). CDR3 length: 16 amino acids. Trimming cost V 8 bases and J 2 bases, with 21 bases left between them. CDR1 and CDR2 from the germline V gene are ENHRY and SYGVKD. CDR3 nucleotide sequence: TGTGCCATCTCTCCCTCTGGGGCCGCCAGGCAAGAGACCCAGTACTTC. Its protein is CAISPSGAARQETQYF.

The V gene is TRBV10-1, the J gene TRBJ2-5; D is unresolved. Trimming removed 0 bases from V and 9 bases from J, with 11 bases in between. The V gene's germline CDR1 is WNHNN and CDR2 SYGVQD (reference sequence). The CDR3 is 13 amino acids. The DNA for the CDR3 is TGCGCCAGCAGTGAGTCTGGGCAGAAAGCCCAGTACTTC. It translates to CASSESGQKAQYF.

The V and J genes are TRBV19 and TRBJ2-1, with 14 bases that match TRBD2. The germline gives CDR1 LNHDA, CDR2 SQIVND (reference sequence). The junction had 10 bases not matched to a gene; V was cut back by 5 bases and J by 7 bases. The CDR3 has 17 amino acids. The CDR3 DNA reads TGTGCCAGTAGTGCCACGGGACTAGCGGGAGTCGTTAATGAGCAGTTCTTC. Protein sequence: CASSATGLAGVVNEQFF. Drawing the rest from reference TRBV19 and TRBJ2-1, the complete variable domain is DGGITQSPKYLFRKEGQNVTLSCEQNLNHDAMYWYRQDPGQGLRLIYYSQIVNDFQKGDIAEGYSVSREKKESFPLTVTSAQKNPTAFYLCASSATGLAGVVNEQFFGPGTRLTVL.

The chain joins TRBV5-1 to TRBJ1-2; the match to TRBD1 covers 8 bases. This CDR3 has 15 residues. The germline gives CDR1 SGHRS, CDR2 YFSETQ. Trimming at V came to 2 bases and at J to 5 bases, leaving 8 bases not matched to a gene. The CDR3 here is CASSFRTGTLYGYTF. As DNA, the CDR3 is TGCGCCAGCAGCTTCCGGACAGGGACCCTATATGGCTACACCTTC.

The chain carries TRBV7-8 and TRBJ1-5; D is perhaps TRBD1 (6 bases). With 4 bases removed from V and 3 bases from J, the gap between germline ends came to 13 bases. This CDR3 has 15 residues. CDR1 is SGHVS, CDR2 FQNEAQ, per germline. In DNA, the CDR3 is TGTGCCAGCAGCTCGTACAGGGAGTTCAATCAGCCCCAGCATTTT. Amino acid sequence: CASSSYREFNQPQHF.

The CDR3 loop reads CATRQVNTGELFF. The CDR3 DNA reads TGTGCCACCCGACAGGTGAACACCGGGGAGCTGTTTTTT. This chain links TRBV28 with TRBJ2-2, with D possibly being TRBD1 (6 bases). The ends were cut back, 10 bases at V and 1 base at J, with 10 bases in the middle. The germline V gene has CDR1 MDHEN and CDR2 SYDVKM. This CDR3 contains 13 residues. The full variable domain, its missing parts supplied by reference TRBV28 and TRBJ2-2, is DVKVTQSSRYLVKRTGEKVFLECVQDMDHENMFWYRQDPGLGLRLIYFSYDVKMKEKGDIPEGYSVSREKKERFSLILESASTNQTSMYLCATRQVNTGELFFGEGSRLTVL.

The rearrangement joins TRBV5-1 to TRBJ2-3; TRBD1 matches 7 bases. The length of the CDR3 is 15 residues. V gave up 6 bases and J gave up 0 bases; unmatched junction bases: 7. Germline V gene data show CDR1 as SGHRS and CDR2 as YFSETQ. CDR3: CASNRGQPSTDTQYF. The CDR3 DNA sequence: TGCGCCAGCAATCGGGGACAGCCTAGCACAGATACGCAGTATTTT.

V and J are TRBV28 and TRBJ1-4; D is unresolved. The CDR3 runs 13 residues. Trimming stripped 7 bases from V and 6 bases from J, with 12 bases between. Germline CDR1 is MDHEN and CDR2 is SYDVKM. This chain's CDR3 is CASTERMDEKLFF. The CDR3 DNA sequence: TGTGCCAGCACGGAGAGGATGGATGAAAAACTGTTTTTT.

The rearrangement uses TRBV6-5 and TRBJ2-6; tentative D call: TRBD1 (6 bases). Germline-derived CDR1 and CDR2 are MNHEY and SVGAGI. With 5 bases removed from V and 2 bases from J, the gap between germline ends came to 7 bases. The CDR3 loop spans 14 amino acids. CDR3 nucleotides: TGTGCCAGCAGTCACAGGGCTGGGGCCAACGTCCTGACTTTC. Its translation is CASSHRAGANVLTF.

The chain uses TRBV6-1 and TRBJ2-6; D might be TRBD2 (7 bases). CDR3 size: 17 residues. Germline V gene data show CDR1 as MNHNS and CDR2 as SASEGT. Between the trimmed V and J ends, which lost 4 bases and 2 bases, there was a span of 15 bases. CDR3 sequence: CASSAQGGAAGANVLTF. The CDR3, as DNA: TGTGCCAGCAGTGCCCAAGGGGGGGCGGCTGGGGCCAACGTCCTGACTTTC.

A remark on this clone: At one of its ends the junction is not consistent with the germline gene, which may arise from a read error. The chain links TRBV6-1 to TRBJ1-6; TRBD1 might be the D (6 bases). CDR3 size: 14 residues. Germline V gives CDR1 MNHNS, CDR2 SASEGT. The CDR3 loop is CASNEITGRSPLHF. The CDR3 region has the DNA TGTGCCAGCAATGAAATTACAGGGCGATCACCCCTCCACTTT.

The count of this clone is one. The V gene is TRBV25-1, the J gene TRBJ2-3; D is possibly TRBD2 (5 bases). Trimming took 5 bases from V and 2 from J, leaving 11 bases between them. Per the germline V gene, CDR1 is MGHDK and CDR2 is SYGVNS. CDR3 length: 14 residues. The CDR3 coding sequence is TGTGCCAGCAGTCGAAGCGGCCCCACAGATACGCAGTATTTT. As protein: CASSRSGPTDTQYF. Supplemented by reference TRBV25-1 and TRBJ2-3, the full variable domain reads EADIYQTPRYLVIGTGKKITLECSQTMGHDKMYWYQQDPGMELHLIHYSYGVNSTEKGDLSSESTVSRIRTEHFPLTLESARPSHTSQYLCASSRSGPTDTQYFGPGTRLTVL.

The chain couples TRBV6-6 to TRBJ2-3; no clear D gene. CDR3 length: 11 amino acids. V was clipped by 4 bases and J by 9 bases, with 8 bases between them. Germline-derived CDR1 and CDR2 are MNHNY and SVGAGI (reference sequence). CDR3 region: CASSSSATQYF. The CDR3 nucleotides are TGTGCCAGCAGTTCTTCCGCGACGCAGTATTTT.